This is a list of T cell receptor beta chains from one sample in a study of shared clonotypes between healthy human individuals. Some clones are missing from TCRdb's copy, which holds only in-frame ones; the method was immunoSEQ multiplex PCR. The sample shows 950,000 to 1,100,000 clones, roughly 80% of them seen only once. The sequencing sample was made of memory CD4+ T cells sorted from blood. These receptors were obtained from a man aged 18-30 years in good health. Each CDR3 is given with its conserved first and last residue. The D gene is left open where the match is weak. Where a row states a size, it is once, few, many or the class of an expanded clone; other rows omit it.

D gene	clone size	V gene	CDR3 length	J gene	CDR3 DNA	CDR3 protein
NA	NA	TRBV6-1	13	TRBJ1-4	TGTGCCAGCAGTTGGGGGGTTAATGAAAAACTGTTTTTT	CASSWGVNEKLFF
NA	NA	TRBV5-1	14	TRBJ2-2	TGCGCCAGCAGCTTGGCTACAAGTACCGGGGAGCTGTTTTTT	CASSLATSTGELFF
NA	NA	TRBV10-1	13	TRBJ2-2	TGCGCCAGCAGTGTAATGGGCACCGGGGAGCTGTTTTTT	CASSVMGTGELFF
TRBD2	many	TRBV5-4	15	TRBJ2-7	TGTGCCAGCAGCTCAAGGACTAGCGGGGACTACGAGCAGTACTTC	CASSSRTSGDYEQYF
NA	once	TRBV19	14	TRBJ2-7	TGTGCCAGTAGTAATGAGGAGGGGCCCTACGAGCAGTACTTC	CASSNEEGPYEQYF
NA	NA	TRBV6-1	11	TRBJ2-3	TGTGCCAGCAGTGCAAGGGATACGCAGTATTTT	CASSARDTQYF
TRBD2	once	TRBV2	17	TRBJ2-1	TGTGCCAGCAGTGAAACATCTGGGACTAGCTACTACAATGAGCAGTTCTTC	CASSETSGTSYYNEQFF
NA	NA	TRBV5-4	13	TRBJ2-2	TGTGCCAGCAGTCCTTTGGGGGCCGGGGAGCTGTTTTTT	CASSPLGAGELFF
TRBD1	few	TRBV6-1	15	TRBJ1-5	TGTGCCAGCAGTGATATGGGGACAGCCAATCAGCCCCAGCATTTT	CASSDMGTANQPQHF
NA	NA	TRBV7-2	16	TRBJ1-4	TGTGCCAGCAGCCCCGGAGGGATTGCAACTAATGAAAAACTGTTTTTT	CASSPGGIATNEKLFF
NA	once	TRBV5-4	20	TRBJ1-6	TGTGCCAGCAGCAAAAAGTTCCGGGACTCGAGGATCTCCTATAATTCACCCCTCCACTTT	CASSKKFRDSRISYNSPLHF
NA	few	TRBV11-2	13	TRBJ1-1	TGTGCCAGCAGCACAGGGATGAACACTGAAGCTTTCTTT	CASSTGMNTEAFF
TRBD1	NA	TRBV5-1	16	TRBJ2-5	TGCGCCAGCAGCTCCGGAATAACAGGGGCTGGCGAGACCCAGTACTTC	CASSSGITGAGETQYF
TRBD1	NA	TRBV6-1	14	TRBJ1-5	TGTGCCAGCAACAAAGACAGGGTCAATCAGCCCCAGCATTTT	CASNKDRVNQPQHF
TRBD1	NA	TRBV7-9	15	TRBJ1-2	TGTGCCAGCAGCCCGCAGACAGGGGGCGCTGGAGGCTACACCTTC	CASSPQTGGAGGYTF
TRBD1	few	TRBV5-4	15	TRBJ1-4	TGTGCCAGCAGCTTGGAAGGCGACAGGGGGGAAAAACTGTTTTTT	CASSLEGDRGEKLFF
NA	NA	TRBV7-2	16	TRBJ2-2	TGTGCCAGCAGCCAAAACAGGGTGGGCGACACCGGGGAGCTGTTTTTT	CASSQNRVGDTGELFF
NA	NA	TRBV5-8	14	TRBJ2-1	TGTGCCAGCAGCTTGGGGGGACTTAACAATGAGCAGTTCTTC	CASSLGGLNNEQFF
NA	NA	TRBV10-3	13	TRBJ1-5	TGTGCCATCAGTCTAGGGGGAACTCAGCCCCAGCATTTT	CAISLGGTQPQHF
TRBD1	NA	TRBV6-1	15	TRBJ1-5	TGTGCCAGCAGTGAACTTACAGGGGGCAATCAGCCCCAGCATTTT	CASSELTGGNQPQHF
NA	NA	TRBV6-5	16	TRBJ1-5	TGTGCCAGCAGTTCCCGTGGGTTTCATGGCAATCAGCCCCAGCATTTT	CASSSRGFHGNQPQHF
NA	NA	TRBV2	13	TRBJ2-7	TGTGCCAGCAGTCAGCGGCGAGCCTACGAGCAGTACTTC	CASSQRRAYEQYF
NA	NA	TRBV14	14	TRBJ1-2	TGTGCCAGCAGCCAAATCTCAGGGTACTATGGCTACACCTTC	CASSQISGYYGYTF
NA	few	TRBV20-1	10	TRBJ2-1	TGCAGTGCTACCTACAATGAGCAGTTCTTC	CSATYNEQFF
NA	NA	TRBV2	11	TRBJ2-5	TGTGCCAGCACCCGAGGGGAGACCCAGTACTTC	CASTRGETQYF
NA	NA	TRBV7-2	16	TRBJ1-1	TGTGCCAGCAGCTTAGATTCCGGGATAACATACACTGAAGCTTTCTTT	CASSLDSGITYTEAFF
TRBD1	NA	TRBV6-6	14	TRBJ1-6	TGTGCCAGCTTCCTGGGACAGGGAAATTCACCCCTCCACTTT	CASFLGQGNSPLHF
NA	NA	TRBV30	14	TRBJ2-3	TGTGCCTGCCAAGCCGGTGGGGTCACAGATACGCAGTATTTT	CACQAGGVTDTQYF
NA	NA	TRBV25-1	13	TRBJ1-1	TGTGCCAGCAGTCGGGGGTTGAACACTGAAGCTTTCTTT	CASSRGLNTEAFF
NA	NA	TRBV11-2	13	TRBJ2-1	TGTGCCAGCAGTCCTAATACCGTCAATGAGCAGTTCTTC	CASSPNTVNEQFF
NA	NA	TRBV18	15	TRBJ2-5	TGTGCCAGCTCACCACTCTCCCTTTCGGGAGAGACCCAGTACTTC	CASSPLSLSGETQYF
NA	NA	TRBV12-5	14	TRBJ1-2	TGTGCTAGTGGTTTGGGGGGCCGGTCCTATGGCTACACCTTC	CASGLGGRSYGYTF
TRBD1	NA	TRBV18	14	TRBJ2-7	TGTGCCAGCTCACCCCGACAGGGACCCGGCGAGCAGTACTTC	CASSPRQGPGEQYF
NA	NA	TRBV6-1	12	TRBJ2-5	TGTGCCAGCAGTGAAGCCGTAAAGACCCAGTACTTC	CASSEAVKTQYF
TRBD1	NA	TRBV7-2	14	TRBJ1-2	TGTGCCAGCAGCTTCCCACAGGGGCACTATGGCTACACCTTC	CASSFPQGHYGYTF
TRBD1	NA	TRBV2	14	TRBJ2-7	TGTGCCAGCAGTAAGGGGGCAGGAGACTACGAGCAGTACTTC	CASSKGAGDYEQYF
NA	NA	TRBV30	15	TRBJ1-1	TGTGCCTGGAGTCGACGGAGCTCAATGAACACTGAAGCTTTCTTT	CAWSRRSSMNTEAFF
NA	NA	TRBV5-1	17	TRBJ1-4	TGCGCCAGCAGCTTGGCTCCCCCATCCGCAACTAATGAAAAACTGTTTTTT	CASSLAPPSATNEKLFF
NA	NA	TRBV10-3	15	TRBJ2-1	TGTGCCATCAGTGACTCTGGACAGCTCTACAATGAGCAGTTCTTC	CAISDSGQLYNEQFF
TRBD1	NA	TRBV28	19	TRBJ1-5	TGTGCCAGCACCCTTGCGGGACAGGGGGCGACGAACGACAATCAGCCCCAGCATTTT	CASTLAGQGATNDNQPQHF
NA	NA	TRBV29-1	12	TRBJ2-7	TGCAGCGTGGGGGACGGATCCTACGAGCAGTACTTC	CSVGDGSYEQYF
NA	NA	TRBV7-7	14	TRBJ2-5	TGTGCTAGCAGCTCCTTAGGGGGGAAAGAGACCCAGTACTTC	CASSSLGGKETQYF
TRBD2	NA	TRBV29-1	13	TRBJ2-1	TGCAGCGCTAAAAAGCGGGAGAACAATGAGCAGTTCTTC	CSAKKRENNEQFF
NA	NA	TRBV11-3	14	TRBJ2-1	TGTGCCAGCAGCTTAGGAAGATCCAACAATGAGCAGTTCTTC	CASSLGRSNNEQFF
TRBD1	NA	TRBV7-2	16	TRBJ2-7	TGTGCCAGCAGCTCCGGGACAGGGAAGAACGGGATCGAGCAGTACTTC	CASSSGTGKNGIEQYF
NA	NA	TRBV10-3	18	TRBJ2-3	TGTGCCATCAGTGGTGGTCCCCAGGCAGCGGTGGGGGACGGTACGCAGTATTTT	CAISGGPQAAVGDGTQYF
NA	NA	TRBV6-6	13	TRBJ2-7	TGTGCCAGTATTAAAGAGGGGTACTACGAGCAGTACTTC	CASIKEGYYEQYF
NA	NA	TRBV4-1	14	TRBJ1-5	TGCGCCAGCAGCCAAGAGCTTAGCAATCAGCCCCAGCATTTT	CASSQELSNQPQHF
NA	once	TRBV12-5	13	TRBJ1-2	TGTGCTAGTGGTTTGGGCCTTAACTATGGCTACACCTTC	CASGLGLNYGYTF